These 3 T cell receptor beta chains were sequenced from one sample in a study of blood T cell repertoires in COVID-19. Some clones are missing from TCRdb's copy, which holds only in-frame ones; the method was immunoSEQ multiplex PCR. The sample records tens of thousands of clones, roughly four fifths being singletons. Specimen: peripheral blood. The source is a human donor in a cohort sampled during active COVID-19.

This chain joins TRBV4-2 and TRBJ1-1; TRBD1 is a possible D gene (6 bases). CDR1 is LGHNA, CDR2 YNFKEQ, per germline. The CDR3 covers 15 residues. V dropped 5 bases and J dropped 4 bases, with 17 bases sitting between them. The CDR3 nucleotides are TGTGCCAGCAGCAAGGGGGAGGGATCCGGCACTGAAGCTTTCTTT. Its translation is CASSKGEGSGTEAFF.

The chain recombines TRBV10-3 with TRBJ2-7; 10 bases fit TRBD2. The length of the CDR3 is 16 residues. V lost 6 bases and J lost 5; bases outside the gene matches: 13. Germline CDR1 ENHRY, CDR2 SYGVKD. The CDR3 protein is CAIRQASLAGVDEQYF. The DNA of the CDR3 is TGTGCCATCAGACAAGCTAGTCTAGCGGGGGTGGACGAGCAGTACTTC.

The chain employs TRBV5-6 and TRBJ2-1, with D perhaps matching TRBD1 (5 bases). CDR1 and CDR2 from the germline V gene are SGHDT and YYEEEE. Trimming took 1 base from V and 12 from J, leaving 8 bases between them. This CDR3 contains 11 residues. CDR3 loop: CASSLIGVQFF. The CDR3 DNA reads TGTGCCAGCAGCTTGATAGGGGTGCAGTTCTTC.